The 13 T cell receptor beta chains presented below share a single source sample, sequenced in a study of Ad26.COV2.S vaccination and SARS-CoV-2 variants. As to treatment: roughly 18 received Ad26.COV2.S at low or high dose, single or two shots; about 5 received placebo; per-sample allocation not given. The samples were gathered on day 63 after the first injection of vaccine or placebo. Assay: immunoSEQ multiplex PCR; the TCRdb copy retains only in-frame clones and omits some. In the table there are a few hundred thousand clones, about four fifths of which are singletons. The input for sequencing was peripheral blood, taken in a trial of Ad26.COV2.S vaccine versus placebo. These receptor sequences come from a person between 18 and 65 years old who received the Ad26.COV2.S COVID-19 vaccine or a placebo.

This chain uses TRBV5-1 with TRBJ2-7; D call uncertain. The germline gives CDR1 SGHRS, CDR2 YFSETQ. This CDR3 spans 14 amino acids. Trimming took off 5 bases at V and 2 bases at J, with 14 bases between the two ends. DNA of the CDR3: TGCGCCAGCAGAAGTGAGGCTACAGCCTACGAGCAGTACTTC. This sequence encodes CASRSEATAYEQYF.

The chain links TRBV11-2 to TRBJ2-2; 7 bases match TRBD1. With V trimmed by 5 bases and J by 5 bases, 8 bases remained unmatched. There are 15 residues in the CDR3. Germline V gene sequence: CDR1 SGHAT, CDR2 FQNNGV. The CDR3 nucleotides read TGTGCCAGCAGCCCCCGGGACAGAGGAACCGGGGAGCTGTTTTTT. It codes for CASSPRDRGTGELFF.

V gene TRBV27 combines with J gene TRBJ2-7, with TRBD1 matching 9 bases. V dropped 5 bases and J dropped 2; count of bases not matched to a gene: 10. CDR3 length: 16 amino acids. Germline V gene lookup returns CDR1 MNHEY and CDR2 SMNVEV (reference sequence). The CDR3 DNA is TGTGCCAGCAGTGTTACAGCGGGACAGGGAACCTACGAGCAGTACTTC. Translated, it gives CASSVTAGQGTYEQYF.

V gene TRBV7-3 combines with J gene TRBJ2-3; 9 nucleotides line up with TRBD2. Germline V gene lookup returns CDR1 SGHTA and CDR2 FQGTGA. The junction had 10 bases not matched to a gene; V was cut back by 5 bases and J by 4 bases. This CDR3 spans 16 amino acids. CDR3: CASSPLGAGGSDTQYF. DNA of the CDR3: TGTGCCAGCAGCCCCTTAGGAGCGGGGGGATCAGATACGCAGTATTTT.

The rearrangement uses TRBV11-2 and TRBJ1-1; 7 bases agree with TRBD1. The V and J ends lost 5 bases and 1 base, in that order; junction bases with no gene match: 16. Germline assignment: CDR1 SGHAT and CDR2 FQNNGV. The CDR3 runs 18 residues. CDR3 sequence reads: CASSRDSNFFNGNTEAFF. The CDR3 coding sequence is TGTGCCAGCAGCCGGGACAGTAATTTTTTCAACGGGAACACTGAAGCTTTCTTT. The complete variable domain, with remaining parts taken from reference TRBV11-2 and TRBJ1-1, reads EAGVAQSPRYKIIEKRQSVAFWCNPISGHATLYWYQQILGQGPKLLIQFQNNGVVDDSQLPKDRFSAERLKGVDSTLKIQPAKLEDSAVYLCASSRDSNFFNGNTEAFFGQGTRLTVV.

The chain employs TRBV30 and TRBJ2-2; TRBD2 matches at 9 bases. This CDR3 contains 15 residues. Germline CDR1 and CDR2: GTSNPN and SVGIG (reference sequence). V lost 4 bases and J lost 0; bases outside the gene matches: 3. DNA of the CDR3: TGTGCCTGGATGCGGGGGGGGACGAACACCGGGGAGCTGTTTTTT. Protein product: CAWMRGGTNTGELFF.

In nucleotides, the CDR3 is TGCGCCAGCAGCCAAGATCGAGCAGGGCTGAGAAACATTCAGTACTTC. This codes for CASSQDRAGLRNIQYF. The genes are TRBV4-3 and TRBJ2-4, with D possibly being TRBD1 (5 bases). With 0 bases removed from V and 6 bases from J, the gap between germline ends came to 15 bases. Germline CDR1 is LGHNA and CDR2 is YSLEER. The CDR3 extends over 16 amino acids.

The chain uses TRBV30 and TRBJ2-5; TRBD2 matches at 10 bases. V gave up 3 bases and J gave up 5 bases; unmatched junction bases: 6. Germline lookup yields CDR1 GTSNPN and CDR2 SVGIG (reference sequence). The CDR3 length is 14 residues. CDR3 bases: TGTGCCTGGAGAGCGGGAGGGCCTCGGGAGACCCAGTACTTC. Translation gives CAWRAGGPRETQYF.

The chain joins TRBV7-9 to TRBJ1-4; D gene unclear. V was clipped by 5 bases and J by 1 base, with 2 bases between them. This CDR3 has 12 amino acids. In germline, CDR1 is SEHNR, CDR2 FQNEAQ (reference sequence). The CDR3 reads CASSQTNEKLFF. CDR3 bases: TGTGCCAGCAGCCAAACTAATGAAAAACTGTTTTTT. Based on the CDR3 plus reference TRBV7-9 and TRBJ1-4, the full variable domain is DTGVSQNPRHKITKRGQNVTFRCDPISEHNRLYWYRQTLGQGPEFLTYFQNEAQLEKSRLLSDRFSAERPKGSFSTLEIQRTEQGDSAMYLCASSQTNEKLFFGSGTQLSVL.

The chain combines TRBV2 with TRBJ2-5; 13 bases match TRBD2. Germline CDR1 SNHLY, CDR2 FYNNEI. The V and J ends lost 6 bases and 7 bases, in that order; junction bases with no gene match: 11. The CDR3 covers 16 residues. CDR3 region: CASSLPGLAGPRTQYF. The CDR3 nucleotides are TGTGCCAGCAGCCTCCCGGGACTAGCGGGACCTCGGACCCAGTACTTC.

V gene TRBV19 combines with J gene TRBJ2-3; D possibly matches TRBD1 or TRBD2 (5 bases each). Germline V gene lookup returns CDR1 LNHDA and CDR2 SQIVND (reference sequence). The germline V and J ends were trimmed by 2 bases and 4 bases, with 13 bases remaining between them. This CDR3 comprises 15 residues. CDR3 coding DNA: TGTGCCAGTAGTATATTCGGGGCGCAGGCAGATACGCAGTATTTT. Protein sequence: CASSIFGAQADTQYF.

The V and J genes are TRBV6-5 and TRBJ2-1; D possibly matches TRBD1 or TRBD2 (5 bases each). CDR3 size: 11 residues. CDR1 is MNHEY, CDR2 SVGAGI, per germline. V was trimmed by 6 bases and J by 12 bases, leaving 12 bases between them. Here the CDR3 DNA reads TGTGCCAGCAGGGGACCCTGGGGGCAGTTCTTC. This gives the protein CASRGPWGQFF.

The J gene is TRBJ2-1, the V gene TRBV6-2 or TRBV6-3; weak D call: TRBD2 (6 bases). The CDR3 has 17 residues. Germline-derived CDR1 and CDR2 are MNHEY and SVGEGT. V was shortened by 2 bases and J by 1 base, with 15 bases between the two germline ends. The CDR3 region is CASSYPEPGTSYNEQFF. The CDR3 nucleotides read TGTGCCAGCAGTTACCCGGAACCCGGGACTTCCTACAATGAGCAGTTCTTC.